This TCR beta chain is drawn from a study of blood T cell repertoires in COVID-19. Measured with immunoSEQ multiplex PCR; TCRdb has only the in-frame clones, and not every one. The sample lists some 120,000 clones, around 83% occurring once. The trim removed 0 bases at V and 6 bases at J, leaving 4 bases unmatched. Germline CDR1 is SGHRS and CDR2 is YFSETQ. The CDR3 is 16 amino acids. Sequencing used peripheral blood. The TCR comes from a man between 65 and 79 years old with acute or convalescent COVID-19. This rearrangement joins TRBV5-1 to TRBJ1-6; TRBD1 aligns across 9 bases. The CDR3 DNA follows: TGCGCCAGCAGCTTGGTACAGGGGGCCGGTAATTCACCCCTCCACTTT. This encodes CASSLVQGAGNSPLHF.